This TCR beta chain was profiled in a study of cytotoxic CD8 clonotypes in ibrutinib-treated CLL. Whole-study context: Across samples, productive templates numbered more than 200,000 and productive rearrangements reached roughly 98,000 on average.

Germline V lookup: CDR1 LNHDA, CDR2 SQIVND (reference sequence). This CDR3 spans 15 amino acids. The junction had 12 bases not matched to a gene; V was cut back by 5 bases and J by 10 bases. TCR beta libraries used around 2.2 micrograms of genomic DNA from cryopreserved PBMCs. This table comes from immunoSEQ multiplex PCR, and its TCRdb copy is limited to in-frame clones, with some not included. Here the sample spans fewer than 50,000 clones, roughly 53% being singletons. Sequencing used PBMCs, obtained after 12 months of ibrutinib treatment. The TCR comes from a human donor with chronic lymphocytic leukemia. The J gene is TRBJ2-2, the V gene TRBV19; 8 bases agree with TRBD1. This CDR3 reads CASSSRTGFREELFF. The CDR3 nucleotides are TGTGCCAGTAGTTCACGGACAGGGTTTCGCGAGGAGCTGTTTTTT.